This is a list of T cell receptor beta chains from one sample in a study of T-cell reconstitution after alpha-beta-depleted transplantation in children. In TCRdb, the PCR reads were re-called with MiXCR into one record per CDR3 protein. Here the sample spans about 610,000 distinct CDR3 sequences, about 10% being singletons. The sequencing here drew on PBMCs from the stem cell graft donor, taken from the stem cell graft. Every receptor here comes from a human donor who donated a stem cell graft to a child with acute myeloid leukemia. CDR3s include the opening cysteine and the closing phenylalanine or tryptophan. D genes are given only for firm matches. Only part of the rows carry a size: once, few, many, or a class if the clone is expanded.

j_call | d_call | v_call | clone_size | cdr3_nt | cdr3_aa
TRBJ1-5 | TRBD1 | TRBV12-3/TRBV12-4 | NA | TGTGCCAGCAGTCCCGGGACAGGGGTGAGCAATCAGCCCCAGCATTTT | CASSPGTGVSNQPQHF
TRBJ2-1 | TRBD1 | TRBV7-6 | few | TGTGCCAGCAGCTCCTCCGGACAGGGGGCGCAGAATGAGCAGTTCTTC | CASSSSGQGAQNEQFF
TRBJ2-1 | TRBD2 | TRBV5-1 | NA | TGCGCCAGCAGCTTACTAGCGGGGACCCACAATGAGCAGTTCTTC | CASSLLAGTHNEQFF
TRBJ2-5 | NA | TRBV11-2 | many | TGTGCCAGCATGAGGTCAGGAAGCCCGGAGACCCAGTACTTC | CASMRSGSPETQYF
TRBJ1-2 | NA | TRBV5-1 | NA | TGCGCCAGCAGCTTGCCAGGCAATGGCTACACCTTC | CASSLPGNGYTF
TRBJ2-6 | NA | TRBV4-3 | many | TGCGCCAGCAGCCAGGAGGGGTCCTCTGGGGCCAACGTCCTGACTTTC | CASSQEGSSGANVLTF
TRBJ2-1 | NA | TRBV28 | many | TGTGCCAGCAACTCCCCCCCTTACAATGAGCAGTTCTTC | CASNSPPYNEQFF
TRBJ2-2 | TRBD1 | TRBV5-5 | NA | TGTGCCAGCAGCTTGGATGGGGTACCGGGACAGGGGGGCATCGGGGAGCTGTTTTTT | CASSLDGVPGQGGIGELFF
TRBJ2-1 | NA | TRBV7-3 | many | TGTGCCAGCGGGGTGAACAATGAGCAGTTCTTC | CASGVNNEQFF
TRBJ1-5 | NA | TRBV12-3/TRBV12-4 | few | TGTGCCAGCAGTGACATGCTGAATCAGCCCCAGCATTTT | CASSDMLNQPQHF
TRBJ2-7 | TRBD2 | TRBV7-3 | NA | TGTGCCAGCAGCTTAACCCGACGAGCGGGAGGGCCGTTCTTCGTAAACTACGAGCAGTACTTC | CASSLTRRAGGPFFVNYEQYF
TRBJ2-7 | TRBD1 | TRBV5-5 | NA | TGTGCCAGCAGCACTACCCCTAACAGGGGAATAGGCGAGCAGTACTTC | CASSTTPNRGIGEQYF
TRBJ1-1 | NA | TRBV28 | NA | TGTGCCAGCAGTTTCTCTGCGTTTCTGAACACTGAAGCTTTCTTT | CASSFSAFLNTEAFF
TRBJ1-1 | NA | TRBV7-9 | NA | TGTGCCAGCAGCCATTCGGTAGGCGGAACTGAAGCTTTCTTT | CASSHSVGGTEAFF
TRBJ1-4 | NA | TRBV12-3/TRBV12-4 | NA | TGTGCCAGCAGTTTCTCGGTTACAAAACTGTTTTTT | CASSFSVTKLFF
TRBJ1-1 | NA | TRBV12-3/TRBV12-4 | NA | TGTGCCAGCTCCCTAGAGGAAACTGAAGCTTTCTTT | CASSLEETEAFF
TRBJ2-3 | TRBD2 | TRBV6-5 | few | TGTGCCAGCAGTTACGTTCGGCGGGAGGAAAGCACAGATACGCAGTATTTT | CASSYVRREESTDTQYF
TRBJ1-2 | NA | TRBV29-1 | many | TGCAGCGAACAGGGTCGCTATGGCTACACCTTC | CSEQGRYGYTF
TRBJ2-2 | NA | TRBV4-1 | NA | TGCGCCAGCAGCCAAGTTGGGGAGAGGGCCGGGGAGCTGTTTTTT | CASSQVGERAGELFF
TRBJ2-2 | TRBD2 | TRBV11-2 | few | TGTGCCAGCAGCTTAGGGGGAGGGAAGAACACCGGGGAGCTGTTTTTT | CASSLGGGKNTGELFF
TRBJ2-1 | TRBD2 | TRBV6-2/TRBV6-3 | NA | TGTGCCAGCAGGACTAGCAGGTCCTACAATGAGCAGTTCTTC | CASRTSRSYNEQFF
TRBJ2-1 | NA | TRBV18 | NA | TGTGCCAGCTCACCAACTGCCGTCAATGAGCAGTTCTTC | CASSPTAVNEQFF
TRBJ2-3 | NA | TRBV3-1 | NA | TGTGCCAGCAGCCGCCAAGACACAGATACGCAGTATTTT | CASSRQDTDTQYF
TRBJ2-3 | NA | TRBV7-8 | NA | TGTGCCAGCAGCTTACCTAGCATCACAGATACGCAGTATTTT | CASSLPSITDTQYF
TRBJ2-7 | NA | TRBV20-1 | few | TGCAGTGCTAGAGTCCGGGGCGCCTACGAGCAGTACTTC | CSARVRGAYEQYF
TRBJ2-3 | NA | TRBV18 | NA | TGTGCCACCCAGGGTAGCACAGATACGCAGTATTTT | CATQGSTDTQYF
TRBJ2-1 | NA | TRBV20-1 | NA | TGCAGTGCCCGAGCGGTACCCTCCTACAATGAGCAGTTCTTC | CSARAVPSYNEQFF
TRBJ2-7 | TRBD2 | TRBV15 | NA | TGTGCCACCAGCTTGGGGGAGGGCCGTGTCTCCTACGAGCAGTACTTC | CATSLGEGRVSYEQYF
TRBJ2-5 | TRBD2 | TRBV6-1 | NA | TGTGCCAGCAGTGAATTCGTGGGAGGGCCAACGGAGACCCAGTACTTC | CASSEFVGGPTETQYF
TRBJ1-6 | NA | TRBV29-1 | NA | TGCAGCGTTGGAAAGGGGGTTAATTCACCCCTCCACTTT | CSVGKGVNSPLHF
TRBJ2-1 | TRBD1 | TRBV25-1 | NA | TGTGCCAGCCTCCGACAGGGTTCCTACAATGAGCAGCTCTTC | CASLRQGSYNEQLF
TRBJ1-1 | NA | TRBV11-2 | many | TGTGCCAGCAGCACTCAAACAACGGCAAGGGACACTGAAGCTTTCTTT | CASSTQTTARDTEAFF
TRBJ2-7 | TRBD1 | TRBV9 | many | TGTGCCAGCAGCGTAGCGGGACAGGCAATCTACGAGCAGTACTTC | CASSVAGQAIYEQYF
TRBJ1-1 | NA | TRBV7-2 | NA | TGTGCCAGCAGCTTAGTCGGGGCAATAACTGAAGCTTTCTTT | CASSLVGAITEAFF
TRBJ1-1 | NA | TRBV18 | few | TGTGCCAGCTCACCTACATGGGGAATGAACACTGAAGCTTTCTTT | CASSPTWGMNTEAFF
TRBJ1-1 | NA | TRBV29-1 | NA | TGCAGCGTTGAGGAGGGGGGGACTGAAGCTTTCTTT | CSVEEGGTEAFF
TRBJ1-3 | NA | TRBV20-1 | few | TGCAGTGCTAGAGTTCCGGGATCAGGAAACACCATATATTTT | CSARVPGSGNTIYF
TRBJ2-7 | NA | TRBV29-1 | many | TGCAGCGTCTTGATGGACAGCAACTACGAGCAGTACTTC | CSVLMDSNYEQYF
TRBJ2-4 | TRBD2 | TRBV7-2 | few | TGTGCCAGCAGCTTAGCGTTTCGGGGGGGCATTCAGTACTTC | CASSLAFRGGIQYF
TRBJ2-1 | NA | TRBV20-1 | NA | TGCAGTGCCCGAAAACCCAACACGGGAAATGAGCAGTTCTTC | CSARKPNTGNEQFF
TRBJ2-1 | NA | TRBV7-3 | NA | TGTGCCAGCAGCTTAAATAGGGGCCCCCACAGTGAGCAGTTCTTC | CASSLNRGPHSEQFF
TRBJ1-4 | TRBD1 | TRBV5-6 | few | TGTGCCAGCGGACAGGGGGCGCGGGAAAAACTGTTTTTT | CASGQGAREKLFF
TRBJ2-3 | TRBD2 | TRBV4-3 | few | TGCGCCAGCAGCCACGACCTAGCGGGAGGAACAGATACGCAGTATTTT | CASSHDLAGGTDTQYF
TRBJ2-2 | TRBD2 | TRBV9 | NA | TGTGCCAGCAGCGCATCCGGGACTAGCGGGAGGCACTACACCGGGGAGCTGTTTTTT | CASSASGTSGRHYTGELFF